This T cell receptor (beta chain) was sequenced in a study of shared clonotypes between healthy human individuals. General study findings and limits: The sharing of about 5% of naive CD4 clonotypes was seen across several donors.

Notes on this clone: Its antigen is undetermined.

The CDR3 contains 14 residues. Germline CDR1 SNHLY, CDR2 FYNNEI. Trimming took off 1 base at V and 5 bases at J, with 11 bases between the two ends. Here immunoSEQ multiplex PCR was the method, and the copy in TCRdb shows in-frame clones only, minus some. The repertoire holds 1,400,000 or so clones, with less than 99% as singletons. Only Caucasian adults living in Nashville, Tennessee made up the donor group. CD4+ cell separation produced CD45RA+ naive and CD45RA-negative memory subsets. Sequenced: naive CD4+ T cells sorted from blood. Subset in this sample: CD45RA+ positively selected. The origin of this receptor is a man between 25 and 39 years old in good health. The V gene is TRBV2, the J gene TRBJ2-5; no firm D call. The CDR3 reads CASSEESGGETQYF. As DNA, the CDR3 is TGTGCCAGCAGTGAAGAGTCGGGTGGGGAGACCCAGTACTTC.